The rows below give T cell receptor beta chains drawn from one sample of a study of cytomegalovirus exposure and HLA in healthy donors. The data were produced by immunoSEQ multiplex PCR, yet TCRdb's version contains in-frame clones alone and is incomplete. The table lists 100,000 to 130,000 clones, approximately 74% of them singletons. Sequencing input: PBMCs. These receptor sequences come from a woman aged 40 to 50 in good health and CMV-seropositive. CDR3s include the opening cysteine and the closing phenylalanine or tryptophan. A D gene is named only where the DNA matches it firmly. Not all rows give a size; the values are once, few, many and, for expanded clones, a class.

CDR3aa: CASIPREGPIAGNTIYF
CDR3nt: TGTGCCAGTATCCCCCGGGAGGGGCCCATTGCTGGAAACACCATATATTTT
abundance: -
d_gene: -
j_gene: TRBJ1-3
v_gene: TRBV19
len: 17

CDR3aa: CASSYIGQGNEQYF
CDR3nt: TGTGCCAGCAGTTATATAGGGCAGGGAAACGAGCAGTACTTC
abundance: -
d_gene: -
j_gene: TRBJ2-7
v_gene: TRBV6-6
len: 14

CDR3aa: CASTPDASYNSPLHF
CDR3nt: TGTGCCAGTACCCCAGATGCTTCGTATAATTCACCCCTCCACTTT
abundance: -
d_gene: -
j_gene: TRBJ1-6
v_gene: TRBV19
len: 15

CDR3aa: CASSWDRGRPEAFF
CDR3nt: TGCGCCAGCAGCTGGGACAGGGGGCGACCGGAAGCTTTCTTT
abundance: -
d_gene: TRBD1
j_gene: TRBJ1-1
v_gene: TRBV5-1
len: 14

CDR3aa: CASSRGGSGNTIYF
CDR3nt: TGCGCCAGCAGCCGGGGGGGCTCTGGAAACACCATATATTTT
abundance: -
d_gene: -
j_gene: TRBJ1-3
v_gene: TRBV4-3
len: 14

CDR3aa: CASSGGPTGRNQPQHF
CDR3nt: TGTGCCAGCAGTGGGGGGCCGACGGGACGCAATCAGCCCCAGCATTTT
abundance: few
d_gene: -
j_gene: TRBJ1-5
v_gene: TRBV6-1
len: 16

CDR3aa: CAWGTSGSTQYF
CDR3nt: TGTGCCTGGGGGACTAGCGGGAGCACGCAGTATTTT
abundance: -
d_gene: TRBD2
j_gene: TRBJ2-3
v_gene: TRBV30
len: 12

CDR3aa: CASSPGQEPNYGYTF
CDR3nt: TGTGCCAGCTCACCCGGACAGGAGCCTAACTATGGCTACACCTTC
abundance: -
d_gene: TRBD1
j_gene: TRBJ1-2
v_gene: TRBV18
len: 15

CDR3aa: CASTADRDGNQPQHF
CDR3nt: TGTGCCAGCACCGCGGACAGGGATGGCAATCAGCCCCAGCATTTT
abundance: -
d_gene: TRBD1
j_gene: TRBJ1-5
v_gene: TRBV6-6
len: 15

CDR3aa: CAWGATYEQYF
CDR3nt: TGTGCCTGGGGGGCTACCTACGAGCAGTACTTC
abundance: -
d_gene: -
j_gene: TRBJ2-7
v_gene: TRBV30
len: 11

CDR3aa: CASSFTGSTEKLFF
CDR3nt: TGTGCCAGCAGCTTCACAGGGTCTACGGAAAAACTGTTTTTT
abundance: few
d_gene: -
j_gene: TRBJ1-4
v_gene: TRBV7-9
len: 14

CDR3aa: CASRPRTGGNYEQYF
CDR3nt: TGTGCCAGCAGGCCAAGGACAGGGGGCAACTACGAGCAGTACTTC
abundance: few
d_gene: TRBD1
j_gene: TRBJ2-7
v_gene: TRBV27
len: 15

CDR3aa: CAWSLGGNTEAFF
CDR3nt: TGTGCCTGGAGTTTAGGGGGGAACACTGAAGCTTTCTTT
abundance: -
d_gene: -
j_gene: TRBJ1-1
v_gene: TRBV30
len: 13

CDR3aa: CSGAVGAEYGYTF
CDR3nt: TGCAGCGGTGCTGTTGGGGCCGAGTATGGCTACACCTTT
abundance: -
d_gene: -
j_gene: TRBJ1-2
v_gene: TRBV29-1
len: 13

CDR3aa: CASSVGGALPEQYF
CDR3nt: TGTGCCAGCAGTGTCGGGGGGGCTCTGCCCGAGCAGTACTTC
abundance: -
d_gene: TRBD2
j_gene: TRBJ2-7
v_gene: TRBV6-1
len: 14

CDR3aa: CAWTMGQNNSPLHF
CDR3nt: TGTGCCTGGACAATGGGACAGAATAATTCACCCCTCCACTTT
abundance: few
d_gene: TRBD1
j_gene: TRBJ1-6
v_gene: TRBV30
len: 14

CDR3aa: CASSLNRGYGYTF
CDR3nt: TGTGCCAGCAGCTTAAACAGGGGCTATGGCTACACCTTC
abundance: -
d_gene: TRBD1
j_gene: TRBJ1-2
v_gene: TRBV11-2
len: 13

CDR3aa: CAWQVRVPVTEAFF
CDR3nt: TGTGCCTGGCAGGTCAGGGTGCCCGTCACTGAAGCTTTCTTT
abundance: -
d_gene: -
j_gene: TRBJ1-1
v_gene: TRBV30
len: 14

CDR3aa: CASSLVVSQETQYF
CDR3nt: TGTGCCAGCAGCTTGGTTGTCAGCCAAGAGACCCAGTACTTC
abundance: -
d_gene: -
j_gene: TRBJ2-5
v_gene: TRBV5-4
len: 14

CDR3aa: CASSDSGGATEQYF
CDR3nt: TGTGCCAGTAGCGACAGCGGGGGGGCGACAGAGCAGTACTTC
abundance: -
d_gene: TRBD2
j_gene: TRBJ2-7
v_gene: TRBV19
len: 14

CDR3aa: CASSTYRVFEHTGELFF
CDR3nt: TGTGCCAGTAGTACATACAGGGTTTTTGAGCACACCGGGGAGCTGTTTTTT
abundance: -
d_gene: -
j_gene: TRBJ2-2
v_gene: TRBV19
len: 17

CDR3aa: CASSLNPFQGYTF
CDR3nt: TGTGCCAGCAGTTTGAATCCCTTCCAGGGCTACACCTTC
abundance: few
d_gene: -
j_gene: TRBJ1-2
v_gene: TRBV27
len: 13

CDR3aa: CASSGGQGTGELFF
CDR3nt: TGTGCCAGCAGCGGCGGTCAAGGCACCGGGGAGCTGTTTTTT
abundance: once
d_gene: -
j_gene: TRBJ2-2
v_gene: TRBV2
len: 14

CDR3aa: CASSLTGGSPGNEQFF
CDR3nt: TGTGCCAGCAGCCTCACAGGGGGCTCCCCAGGAAATGAGCAGTTCTTC
abundance: -
d_gene: TRBD1
j_gene: TRBJ2-1
v_gene: TRBV7-2
len: 16

CDR3aa: CASSYSILGGSPLHF
CDR3nt: TGTGCCAGCAGTTACTCGATTCTCGGGGGTTCCCCCCTCCACTTT
abundance: -
d_gene: -
j_gene: TRBJ1-6
v_gene: TRBV6-5
len: 15

CDR3aa: CASRRGGPENTEAFF
CDR3nt: TGTGCCAGCAGACGAGGGGGCCCCGAGAACACTGAAGCTTTCTTT
abundance: few
d_gene: TRBD1
j_gene: TRBJ1-1
v_gene: TRBV5-6
len: 15

CDR3aa: CSVELQRDQPQHF
CDR3nt: TGCAGCGTTGAATTACAGAGGGATCAGCCCCAGCATTTT
abundance: -
d_gene: -
j_gene: TRBJ1-5
v_gene: TRBV29-1
len: 13

CDR3aa: CASSEPGNEKLFF
CDR3nt: TGTGCCAGCAGTGAACCGGGGAATGAAAAACTGTTTTTT
abundance: -
d_gene: -
j_gene: TRBJ1-4
v_gene: TRBV25-1
len: 13

CDR3aa: CASSVWQGDEQFF
CDR3nt: TGTGCCAGCAGTGTTTGGCAGGGGGACGAGCAGTTCTTC
abundance: few
d_gene: TRBD1
j_gene: TRBJ2-1
v_gene: TRBV25-1
len: 13

CDR3aa: CAIRPSGATTGELFF
CDR3nt: TGTGCCATCAGGCCCTCCGGAGCAACCACCGGGGAGCTGTTTTTT
abundance: -
d_gene: -
j_gene: TRBJ2-2
v_gene: TRBV10-3
len: 15

CDR3aa: CASSQHPGWYGYAF
CDR3nt: TGTGCCAGCAGCCAACATCCGGGTTGGTATGGCTACGCCTTC
abundance: few
d_gene: -
j_gene: TRBJ1-2
v_gene: TRBV7-9
len: 14

CDR3aa: CASSLGDSFYGYTF
CDR3nt: TGCGCCAGCAGCTTGGGAGACAGCTTCTACGGCTACACCTTC
abundance: -
d_gene: -
j_gene: TRBJ1-2
v_gene: TRBV5-1
len: 14

CDR3aa: CASSRDNYEKLFF
CDR3nt: TGTGCCAGCAGCCGGGACAATTATGAAAAACTGTTTTTT
abundance: few
d_gene: -
j_gene: TRBJ1-4
v_gene: TRBV6-6
len: 13

CDR3aa: CASGERTGINTGELFF
CDR3nt: TGTGCCAGCGGGGAGAGGACAGGGATAAACACCGGGGAGCTGTTTTTT
abundance: -
d_gene: TRBD1
j_gene: TRBJ2-2
v_gene: TRBV25-1
len: 16

CDR3aa: CASSYVGAHGYTF
CDR3nt: TGTGCCAGCAGTTACGTGGGGGCCCATGGCTACACCTTC
abundance: -
d_gene: -
j_gene: TRBJ1-2
v_gene: TRBV6-5
len: 13

CDR3aa: CASSLQHGQGDHGYTF
CDR3nt: TGCGCCAGCAGCCTGCAGCATGGACAGGGCGATCATGGCTACACCTTC
abundance: -
d_gene: TRBD1
j_gene: TRBJ1-2
v_gene: TRBV4-3
len: 16

CDR3aa: CASSYSGQGWETQYF
CDR3nt: TGTGCCAGCAGTTACTCGGGACAGGGTTGGGAGACCCAGTACTTC
abundance: few
d_gene: TRBD1
j_gene: TRBJ2-5
v_gene: TRBV6-5
len: 15

CDR3aa: CASSATRASPTLNTEAFF
CDR3nt: TGTGCCAGCAGCGCGACCAGGGCCTCTCCTACTTTGAACACTGAAGCTTTCTTT
abundance: -
d_gene: -
j_gene: TRBJ1-1
v_gene: TRBV5-4
len: 18

CDR3aa: CASSETYNSPLHF
CDR3nt: TGTGCCAGCAGCGAAACTTATAATTCACCCCTCCACTTT
abundance: -
d_gene: -
j_gene: TRBJ1-6
v_gene: TRBV11-3
len: 13

CDR3aa: CASSQSGTFNQPQHF
CDR3nt: TGTGCCAGCAGTCAATCGGGAACCTTTAATCAGCCCCAGCATTTT
abundance: -
d_gene: -
j_gene: TRBJ1-5
v_gene: TRBV5-6
len: 15

CDR3aa: CASSKGQGYNSPLHF
CDR3nt: TGTGCCAGCAGTAAGGGACAGGGGTATAATTCACCCCTCCACTTT
abundance: once
d_gene: TRBD1
j_gene: TRBJ1-6
v_gene: TRBV6-5
len: 15

CDR3aa: CASSRDRPRGGELFF
CDR3nt: TGTGCCAGCAGTAGGGACAGGCCCCGAGGGGGGGAGCTGTTTTTT
abundance: once
d_gene: TRBD1
j_gene: TRBJ2-2
v_gene: TRBV6-5
len: 15

CDR3aa: CASKSRSQGGNTIYF
CDR3nt: TGTGCCAGCAAATCCCGGAGCCAAGGAGGAAACACCATATATTTT
abundance: few
d_gene: -
j_gene: TRBJ1-3
v_gene: TRBV6-6
len: 15

CDR3aa: CASSLPGAGEAFF
CDR3nt: TGTGCCAGTAGTCTTCCTGGAGCGGGTGAAGCTTTCTTT
abundance: -
d_gene: -
j_gene: TRBJ1-1
v_gene: TRBV19
len: 13

CDR3aa: CASSLATRGRGGYTF
CDR3nt: TGTGCCAGCAGCTTAGCAACGAGGGGGCGAGGTGGCTACACCTTC
abundance: -
d_gene: TRBD1
j_gene: TRBJ1-2
v_gene: TRBV7-8
len: 15

CDR3aa: CASTPIPDLAGNEQYF
CDR3nt: TGCGCCAGCACCCCGATACCTGACTTAGCGGGGAACGAGCAGTACTTC
abundance: -
d_gene: TRBD2
j_gene: TRBJ2-7
v_gene: TRBV4-1
len: 16

CDR3aa: CASSSGTSVSEQFF
CDR3nt: TGTGCCAGCAGCTCCGGGACTAGCGTTTCTGAGCAGTTCTTC
abundance: -
d_gene: TRBD2
j_gene: TRBJ2-1
v_gene: TRBV7-9
len: 14

CDR3aa: CASSADNGYSNQPQHF
CDR3nt: TGTGCCAGCAGCGCGGATAATGGGTATAGCAATCAGCCCCAGCATTTT
abundance: -
d_gene: -
j_gene: TRBJ1-5
v_gene: TRBV5-5
len: 16

CDR3aa: CSVKVRGGAAYNEQFF
CDR3nt: TGCAGCGTGAAGGTACGGGGGGGGGCCGCCTACAATGAGCAGTTCTTC
abundance: -
d_gene: TRBD2
j_gene: TRBJ2-1
v_gene: TRBV29-1
len: 16

CDR3aa: CASSRSGTGALEQFF
CDR3nt: TGTGCCAGCAGCAGATCCGGGACAGGGGCGCTTGAGCAGTTCTTC
abundance: -
d_gene: TRBD1
j_gene: TRBJ2-1
v_gene: TRBV27
len: 15

CDR3aa: CASSGGTGGGNTIYF
CDR3nt: TGTGCCAGCAGCGGAGGGACAGGGGGTGGAAACACCATATATTTT
abundance: -
d_gene: TRBD1
j_gene: TRBJ1-3
v_gene: TRBV9
len: 15

CDR3aa: CASSVAAGGLDTQYF
CDR3nt: TGTGCCAGCAGCGTAGCTGCGGGGGGGCTGGATACGCAGTATTTT
abundance: once
d_gene: TRBD2
j_gene: TRBJ2-3
v_gene: TRBV9
len: 15

CDR3aa: CASSESRGENQPQHF
CDR3nt: TGCGCCAGCAGTGAGTCACGGGGGGAGAATCAGCCCCAGCATTTT
abundance: once
d_gene: -
j_gene: TRBJ1-5
v_gene: TRBV10-2
len: 15

CDR3aa: CASSRGQQGGYTF
CDR3nt: TGTGCCAGCAGCCGAGGCCAACAGGGGGGCTACACCTTC
abundance: -
d_gene: TRBD1
j_gene: TRBJ1-2
v_gene: TRBV28
len: 13

CDR3aa: CASSMVSGGGYTF
CDR3nt: TGTGCCAGTAGTATGGTTTCAGGAGGTGGCTACACCTTC
abundance: once
d_gene: -
j_gene: TRBJ1-2
v_gene: TRBV19
len: 13